Listed here is a single T cell receptor (beta chain). Its target is unknown. This record belongs to a study of shared clonotypes between healthy human individuals. Trimming removed 0 bases from V and 4 bases from J; junction bases left unmatched: 4. This CDR3 comprises 17 residues. Germline V gene data show CDR1 as LGHNA and CDR2 as YNFKEQ. Assay: immunoSEQ multiplex PCR; the TCRdb copy retains only in-frame clones and omits some. Here the sample spans over a million clones, more than 65% being singletons. General study points: Sampling used blood alone; tissue repertoires probably differ.

The sequencing input was memory CD4+ T cells sorted from blood. Regarding subset: CD45RA-negative fraction. The rearrangement links TRBV4-2 to TRBJ2-5, with 14 positions matching TRBD2. The sequence was obtained from a man younger than 30 in good health. The CDR3 sequence: CASSQDWTSGGPETQYF. The CDR3 DNA reads TGTGCCAGCAGCCAAGATTGGACTAGCGGGGGGCCAGAGACCCAGTACTTC.